This T cell receptor beta chain was recovered during a study of T-cell memory formation after mild COVID-19. V was shortened by 1 base and J by 12 bases, with 20 bases between the two germline ends. The CDR3 runs to 14 residues. Germline V gives CDR1 SGHDT, CDR2 YYEEEE. Each CDR3 protein gets one entry after TCRdb re-called the 5' RACE reads with MiXCR. In the table there are hundreds of thousands of distinct CDR3 sequences, 12% to 15% of which are singletons. Study-level results: Clones contracting across day 15 to 85 had a balanced CD4/CD8 profile; later expanding clones leaned CD4+. Cross-reactive memory seemingly joined, as some responding clones were found in pre-infection memory. The study found contracting CD4+ clones mainly in CM and EM and contracting CD8+ clones in EMRA.

With respect to this clonotype: Its antigen is not known.

This chain connects TRBV5-6 to TRBJ2-7, with a tentative D call TRBD2 (6 bases). This TCR was recovered from a man younger than 35 who had mild COVID-19 (a few samples of this study predate the infection). Cell type and time point are not known. Material for sequencing was PBMCs or a T cell subset sorted from them (not recorded which). The CDR3: CASSLWGERTYGYV. The CDR3 DNA sequence: TGTGCCAGCAGCTTGTGGGGGGAAAGAACTTACGGGTACGTC.